This T cell receptor (beta chain) comes out of a study of cytomegalovirus exposure and HLA in healthy donors. Broader study findings: Some 150 TCR beta chains were listed as cytomegalovirus-associated.

CDR1 MNHNS and CDR2 SASEGT come from the germline V gene. Trimming cost V 2 bases and J 0 bases; bases outside gene matches: 4. The length of the CDR3 is 16 residues. The validation cohort, a group of more than 95 subjects, included the donors and was separate from the approximately 670-subject first cohort. The method was immunoSEQ multiplex PCR; TCRdb's version includes in-frame clones alone and lacks a portion of them. The sample yields roughly 80,000 clones, 94% seen once. Turning to this clone: Its cognate antigen is unknown.

The sample consisted of PBMCs. The sequence was obtained from a woman aged 18-30 years in good health and CMV-seronegative. V usage is TRBV6-1 and J usage is TRBJ1-1; TRBD1 agrees at 9 bases. The CDR3 DNA follows: TGTGCCAGCAGTGAACGGACAGGGGCTCTGAACACTGAAGCTTTCTTT. It translates to CASSERTGALNTEAFF.